The rows below give T cell receptor beta chains drawn from one sample of a study of T cell responses to AZD1222 COVID-19 vaccine. Sequencing was performed with immunoSEQ multiplex PCR; in TCRdb, only in-frame clones are kept and a portion is missing. Among more than 80,000 clones listed, 90% were seen once. The sample consisted of peripheral blood, taken 28 days after the second AZD1222 dose. These receptors all stem from an adult who received the AZD1222 COVID-19 vaccine. The CDR3 runs from the conserved cysteine through the conserved F or W. A D gene is named only where the DNA matches it firmly. Clone size appears in some rows only: once, few, many, or a class for an expanded clone.

CDR3nt: TGTGCCAGCAGCTCGCAGATCGGCTCCTCCTACGAGCAGTACTTC; CDR3aa: CASSSQIGSSYEQYF; v_gene: TRBV5-4; d_gene: .; abundance: .; j_gene: TRBJ2-7
CDR3nt: TGCGCCAGCAGCCAGGCGAACCAGGGACAGGGGATAGGCAATCAGCCCCAGCATTTT; CDR3aa: CASSQANQGQGIGNQPQHF; v_gene: TRBV4-1; d_gene: TRBD1; abundance: .; j_gene: TRBJ1-5
CDR3nt: TGCGCCAGCAGCCAGGGACACTCAGCTAACTATGGCTACACCTTC; CDR3aa: CASSQGHSANYGYTF; v_gene: TRBV4-1; d_gene: .; abundance: .; j_gene: TRBJ1-2
CDR3nt: TGTGCCAGCACCGAGTGGGGCACCGACGTAGCCGGGGAGCTGTTTTTT; CDR3aa: CASTEWGTDVAGELFF; v_gene: TRBV2; d_gene: .; abundance: .; j_gene: TRBJ2-2
CDR3nt: TGTGCCAGCTCACCATTCAGCCGACGAGAGAGCTATGGCTACACCTTC; CDR3aa: CASSPFSRRESYGYTF; v_gene: TRBV18; d_gene: .; abundance: .; j_gene: TRBJ1-2
CDR3nt: TGTGCCAGCAGCTTTAGCAGGAATGAAAAACTGTTTTTT; CDR3aa: CASSFSRNEKLFF; v_gene: TRBV7-2; d_gene: .; abundance: .; j_gene: TRBJ1-4
CDR3nt: TGTGCCAGCAGCGCCGGGACAAAATTAAACACTGAAGCTTTCTTT; CDR3aa: CASSAGTKLNTEAFF; v_gene: TRBV9; d_gene: .; abundance: .; j_gene: TRBJ1-1
CDR3nt: TGTGCCACCAGTGATTCGATCGGGACAGGCACTAATGAAAAACTGTTTTTT; CDR3aa: CATSDSIGTGTNEKLFF; v_gene: TRBV24-1; d_gene: TRBD1; abundance: .; j_gene: TRBJ1-4
CDR3nt: TGTGCCAGCAGCCCAGGGGGCGCAGTTGGAGAGACCCAGTACTTC; CDR3aa: CASSPGGAVGETQYF; v_gene: TRBV7-3; d_gene: TRBD1; abundance: .; j_gene: TRBJ2-5
CDR3nt: TGTGCCAGCAGCCAAGATCCCCGACAGGGGAAAGAGACCCAGTACTTC; CDR3aa: CASSQDPRQGKETQYF; v_gene: TRBV3-1/TRBV3-2; d_gene: TRBD1; abundance: .; j_gene: TRBJ2-5
CDR3nt: TGTGCCAGCAGCTTGGCGATCCAATCCTCGGCCCTCAAGCAGTACTTC; CDR3aa: CASSLAIQSSALKQYF; v_gene: TRBV5-5; d_gene: .; abundance: .; j_gene: TRBJ2-7
CDR3nt: TGTGCCAGCAGCTTATCCCCCGACACCGGGGAGCTGTTTTTT; CDR3aa: CASSLSPDTGELFF; v_gene: TRBV11-3; d_gene: .; abundance: once; j_gene: TRBJ2-2
CDR3nt: TGTGCCAGCAGTAGCTGGGGCAAAGGAGTCAAAAACATTCAGTACTTC; CDR3aa: CASSSWGKGVKNIQYF; v_gene: TRBV6-4; d_gene: .; abundance: .; j_gene: TRBJ2-4
CDR3nt: TGTGCCAGCACTTCCCCGGTGGCCGGGGAGCTGTTTTTT; CDR3aa: CASTSPVAGELFF; v_gene: TRBV7-9; d_gene: .; abundance: .; j_gene: TRBJ2-2
CDR3nt: TGTGCCAGGGGGAGGTGCACTAGCACAGATACGCAGTATTTT; CDR3aa: CARGRCTSTDTQYF; v_gene: TRBV21-1; d_gene: .; abundance: once; j_gene: TRBJ2-3
CDR3nt: TGTGCCTGGAGTGTGAACGGACCCGGGGAGCTGTTTTTT; CDR3aa: CAWSVNGPGELFF; v_gene: TRBV30; d_gene: .; abundance: .; j_gene: TRBJ2-2
CDR3nt: TGTGCTAGTGGTTTGTGGGGGGGGACAGGGTCGTACCTGAACACCGGGGAGCTGTTTTTT; CDR3aa: CASGLWGGTGSYLNTGELFF; v_gene: TRBV12-5; d_gene: TRBD1; abundance: .; j_gene: TRBJ2-2
CDR3nt: TGTGCCAGCAGCCCAGGCTCTGGAAACACCATATATTTT; CDR3aa: CASSPGSGNTIYF; v_gene: TRBV11-2; d_gene: .; abundance: .; j_gene: TRBJ1-3
CDR3nt: TGTGCCAGCAGACGACAGGGCCCCTACGAGCAGTACTTC; CDR3aa: CASRRQGPYEQYF; v_gene: TRBV6-5; d_gene: TRBD1; abundance: .; j_gene: TRBJ2-7
CDR3nt: TGTGCCAGTAGGCTTACAGGGGGCCTTATAGATACGCAGTATTTT; CDR3aa: CASRLTGGLIDTQYF; v_gene: TRBV19; d_gene: TRBD1; abundance: .; j_gene: TRBJ2-3
CDR3nt: TGTGCCAGCAGTTGGGGACTAGGGGGCGAGCAGTACTTC; CDR3aa: CASSWGLGGEQYF; v_gene: TRBV6-6; d_gene: TRBD2; abundance: .; j_gene: TRBJ2-7
CDR3nt: TGCAGTGCTAGTCCCCAAGACAGCCAAGAGACCCAGTACTTC; CDR3aa: CSASPQDSQETQYF; v_gene: TRBV20-1; d_gene: .; abundance: .; j_gene: TRBJ2-5
CDR3nt: TGTGCCAGCAGCGTCGGGCCCGGAGGCTACACCTTC; CDR3aa: CASSVGPGGYTF; v_gene: TRBV11-2; d_gene: .; abundance: .; j_gene: TRBJ1-2
CDR3nt: TGTGCCACCGTACGTGGCACCGGGGAGCTGTTTTTT; CDR3aa: CATVRGTGELFF; v_gene: TRBV6-5; d_gene: .; abundance: .; j_gene: TRBJ2-2
CDR3nt: TGTGCCAGCAGTGCGGAGGTACGGGCCTCTGGGGCCAACGTCCTGACTTTC; CDR3aa: CASSAEVRASGANVLTF; v_gene: TRBV25-1; d_gene: .; abundance: .; j_gene: TRBJ2-6
CDR3nt: TGTGCCAGCAGCTTGCTGGGGACCGCTAACTATGGCTACACCTTC; CDR3aa: CASSLLGTANYGYTF; v_gene: TRBV5-4; d_gene: .; abundance: .; j_gene: TRBJ1-2
CDR3nt: TGTGCCAGCAGCTTAGGGATAGGGGGCGTGACCTATGGCTACACCTTC; CDR3aa: CASSLGIGGVTYGYTF; v_gene: TRBV11-2; d_gene: TRBD1; abundance: .; j_gene: TRBJ1-2
CDR3nt: TGCGCCAGCAGCTTGGACAGGCCGAACACTGAAGCTTTCTTT; CDR3aa: CASSLDRPNTEAFF; v_gene: TRBV5-1; d_gene: .; abundance: .; j_gene: TRBJ1-1
CDR3nt: TGTGCCAGCAGCCACGACAGGGGCCAAGAGACCCAGTACTTC; CDR3aa: CASSHDRGQETQYF; v_gene: TRBV6-5; d_gene: TRBD1; abundance: .; j_gene: TRBJ2-5